The sequence of this TCR beta chain was determined in a study of blood T cells in healthy people across ages. General observations from the study: With age, beta diversity per million T cells declined roughly linearly, significantly by 40 to 50. For the donors, CMV status was unknown and possibly confounded expanded clonotype changes.

Donation came from healthy Caucasian individuals in Russia who were aged about 6 to 100. The CDR3 is made up of 15 amino acids. Germline assignment: CDR1 DFQATT and CDR2 SNEGSKA (reference sequence). Trimming shortened V by 3 bases and J by 8 bases, and 20 bases separated the two germline ends. With a J-beta primer mix and a sample-barcoded 5' primer, a second PCR ran about 7 to 11 cycles. Each cDNA molecule, via a template-switch adaptor with 12 random nucleotides, was tagged. Each CDR3 protein gets one entry after TCRdb re-called the 5' RACE reads with MiXCR. The repertoire holds about 590,000 distinct CDR3 sequences, approximately 30% seen once, with 15% to 17% in the top ten. Details on this clonotype: No antigen is known for it. This clone may be a read error of a much larger clone one base away.

The TCR sequence derives from a woman of 80 years or more in good health. The V call is TRBV20-1, the J call TRBJ2-1; D perhaps matches TRBD1 (7 bases). Sequences were obtained from blood. The CDR3 reads CSAREGAGWCDEQFF. The CDR3 region has the DNA TGCAGTGCTAGGGAGGGGGCGGGGTGGTGCGATGAGCAGTTCTTC.